Given below is one T cell receptor beta chain in context. Its antigen remains unknown. V gave up 3 bases and J gave up 4 bases, with 9 bases separating them. This CDR3 contains 14 residues. Germline V gene lookup returns CDR1 LNHDA and CDR2 SQIVND (reference sequence). Libraries were prepared by immunoSEQ multiplex PCR; TCRdb keeps only in-frame clonotypes and omits some of them. The sample records some 500,000 clones, approximately 95% being singletons. This entry comes from a study of shared clonotypes between healthy human individuals. Overall study results and limits: Some naive CD4 clonotypes, around 4.7%, turned up in common across a handful of donors. Generation probabilities of non-shared clonotypes were lower (relative to those shared by all four donors). Represented diversity (both genetic and exposure-history) was limited by the small number of donors.

This sequence joins TRBV19 and TRBJ1-4; TRBD1 is a possible D gene (5 bases). This receptor was obtained from a woman aged 25-40 years in good health. Sequencing was carried out using naive CD4+ T cells sorted from blood. Sample subset: CD45RA+ positively selected. The CDR3 coding sequence is TGTGCCAGTAGTATGTCCGGGGGTAATGAAAAACTGTTTTTT. It specifies CASSMSGGNEKLFF. Full variable domain (rest looked up from reference TRBV19 and TRBJ1-4): DGGITQSPKYLFRKEGQNVTLSCEQNLNHDAMYWYRQDPGQGLRLIYYSQIVNDFQKGDIAEGYSVSREKKESFPLTVTSAQKNPTAFYLCASSMSGGNEKLFFGSGTQLSVL.